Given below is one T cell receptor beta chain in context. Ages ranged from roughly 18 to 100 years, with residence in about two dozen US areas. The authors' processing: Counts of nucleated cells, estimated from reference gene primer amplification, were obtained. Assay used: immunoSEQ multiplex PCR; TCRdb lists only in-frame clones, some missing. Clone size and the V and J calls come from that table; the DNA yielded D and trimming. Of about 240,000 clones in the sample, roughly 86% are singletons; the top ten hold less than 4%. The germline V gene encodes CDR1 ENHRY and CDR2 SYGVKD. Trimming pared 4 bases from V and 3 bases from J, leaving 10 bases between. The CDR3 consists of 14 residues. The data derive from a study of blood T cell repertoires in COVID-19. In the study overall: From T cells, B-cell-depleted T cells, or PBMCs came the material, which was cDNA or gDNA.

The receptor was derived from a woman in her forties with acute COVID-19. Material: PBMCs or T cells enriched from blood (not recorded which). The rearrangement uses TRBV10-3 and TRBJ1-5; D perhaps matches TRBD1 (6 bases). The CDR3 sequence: CAISAYRDNQPQHF. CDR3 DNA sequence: TGTGCCATCAGTGCCTACAGGGACAATCAGCCCCAGCATTTT.